This T cell receptor (beta chain) came from a study of monozygotic twins with inflammatory bowel disease. Each donor gave roughly 2.5 ml of peripheral blood. Unfractionated whole blood yielded total RNA, and T cells were not sorted. For this clonotype: What it binds is unknown.

TCRdb reprocessed the 5' RACE reads and reports one entry per CDR3 protein, with no DNA. Here the sample table reports more than 100,000 distinct CDR3 sequences. Germline V CDR1 and CDR2: SGHDT, YYEEEE. This CDR3 has 15 amino acids. Findings and limits, study-wide: Added variability in patient repertoires may stem from differing immunosuppressive treatments. A single strong IBD-associated signal or clonotype was not supported by the findings.

This TCR was sampled from a human donor with ulcerative colitis or Crohn's disease, or a healthy co-twin of an affected twin (not recorded which). The V and J genes are TRBV5-6 and TRBJ2-5; TCRdb reports TRBD1, a call that lacks DNA to check it against. Sequenced material: blood. Here the CDR3 reads CASGRPLGAGETQYF.